This T cell receptor beta chain was identified during a study of OX40 agonist ivuxolimab in advanced cancers. Study overall: Patients got intravenous ivuxolimab at 0.01 to 10 mg/kg every 2 weeks. Notes on the study in general: The mean number of expanded clones was higher in CD8+ T cells than in CD4+. Circulating CD4+ and CD8+ T cells showed clonal expansion by week 6 at 0.1 to 3.0 mg/kg.

The timepoints at which blood was sampled were baseline, cycle 4 day 1, and cycle 7 day 1. TCRdb's copy holds only in-frame clones and misses some; the assay was immunoSEQ multiplex PCR. Of some 66,000 clones in the sample, roughly 81% were seen once. V was clipped by 5 bases and J by 7 bases, with 15 bases between them. The germline V gene encodes CDR1 LNHDA and CDR2 SQIVND (reference sequence). This CDR3 spans 13 amino acids. A remark on this clone: Its matching antigen is unknown.

The material sequenced was CD4+ or CD8+ T cells sorted from blood, taken in a trial of the OX40 agonist ivuxolimab. The origin of this receptor is an adult with an advanced solid tumor such as melanoma, head and neck, liver or kidney cancer. The chain couples TRBV19 to TRBJ2-7; unclear D gene. The CDR3 region has the DNA TGTGCCAGTAGTCAGGAGTTTGATCGGGAGCAGTACTTC. Its protein product is CASSQEFDREQYF.